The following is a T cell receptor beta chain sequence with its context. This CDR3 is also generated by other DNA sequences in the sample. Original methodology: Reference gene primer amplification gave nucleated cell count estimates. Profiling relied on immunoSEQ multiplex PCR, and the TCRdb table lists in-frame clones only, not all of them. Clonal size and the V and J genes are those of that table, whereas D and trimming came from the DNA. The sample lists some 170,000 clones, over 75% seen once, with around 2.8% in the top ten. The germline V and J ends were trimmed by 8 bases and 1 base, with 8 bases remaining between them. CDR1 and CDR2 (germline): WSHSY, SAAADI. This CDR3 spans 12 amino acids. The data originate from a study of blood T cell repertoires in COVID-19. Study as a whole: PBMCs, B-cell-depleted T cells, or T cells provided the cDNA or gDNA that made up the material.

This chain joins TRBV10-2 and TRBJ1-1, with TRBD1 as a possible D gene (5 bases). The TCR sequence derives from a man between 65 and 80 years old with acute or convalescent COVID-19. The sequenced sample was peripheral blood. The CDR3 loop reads CASATGNTEAFF. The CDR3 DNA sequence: TGCGCCAGCGCCACAGGGAACACTGAAGCTTTCTTT.